A single sample gave rise to the 27 T cell receptor beta chains below, sequenced in a study of cytomegalovirus exposure and HLA in healthy donors. Profiling relied on immunoSEQ multiplex PCR, and the TCRdb table lists in-frame clones only, not all of them. The profile covers 56,000 or so clones, with about 92% appearing a single time and roughly 1.2% taken by the ten largest. The sample consisted of PBMCs. The receptors were sampled from a man younger than 30 in good health and CMV-seronegative.

This chain joins TRBV28 and TRBJ2-3; 11 bases agree with TRBD1. Germline V lookup: CDR1 MDHEN, CDR2 SYDVKM. CDR3 size: 17 residues. Trimming at V came to 4 bases and at J to 5 bases, leaving 11 bases not matched to a gene. The CDR3 DNA reads TGTGCCAGCAGTTCCCTGGCCCCGGGACAGGGGGTAGATACGCAGTATTTT. It encodes CASSSLAPGQGVDTQYF.

The chain recombines TRBV27 with TRBJ2-7; 8 nucleotides match TRBD2. This CDR3 contains 15 residues. With 8 bases clipped from V and 2 bases from J, the junction kept 11 bases outside the gene matches. CDR1 is MNHEY and CDR2 is SMNVEV in the germline V gene (reference sequence). CDR3 amino acids: CASQLLPGLAYEQYF. Here the CDR3 DNA reads TGTGCCAGCCAACTCCTCCCGGGACTAGCCTACGAGCAGTACTTC.

The count of this clone is one. The chain combines TRBV10-3 with TRBJ2-7; TRBD2 aligns across 8 bases. The CDR3 extends over 15 amino acids. Per germline, CDR1 ENHRY and CDR2 SYGVKD. The junction had 9 bases not matched to a gene; V was cut back by 4 bases and J by 4 bases. The CDR3: CAISVRSGINYEQYF. The DNA of the CDR3 is TGTGCCATCAGTGTACGTAGCGGGATAAATTACGAGCAGTACTTC.

The CDR3 coding sequence is TGTGCCAGTAGTATTGGGACAGGGGAAACCACCTACGAGCAGTACTTC. Translated, it gives CASSIGTGETTYEQYF. The rearrangement uses TRBV19 and TRBJ2-7; 10 bases fit TRBD1. CDR1 is LNHDA and CDR2 is SQIVND in the germline V gene (reference sequence). CDR3 size: 16 residues. The V gene end was trimmed by 3 bases and the J gene end by 2 bases; junction bases not matched to a gene: 7.

The chain employs TRBV4-2 and TRBJ2-1; 11 positions agree with TRBD2. Germline V gene sequence: CDR1 LGHNA, CDR2 YNFKEQ. The CDR3 consists of 16 residues. V was clipped by 4 bases and J by 5 bases; unmatched bases: 7. CDR3 region: CASSPTGTSGHNEQFF. The CDR3 bases are TGTGCCAGCAGCCCAACCGGGACTAGCGGACACAATGAGCAGTTCTTC.

V is TRBV11-2 and J is TRBJ1-2; D remains ambiguous. The germline gives CDR1 SGHAT, CDR2 FQNNGV. V was cut by 1 base and J by 2 bases, with 8 bases left in between. There are 14 residues in the CDR3. In nucleotides, the CDR3 is TGTGCCAGCAGCTTAGCAGTAACCAACTATGGCTACACCTTC. Protein: CASSLAVTNYGYTF. Based on the CDR3 plus reference TRBV11-2 and TRBJ1-2, the full variable domain is EAGVAQSPRYKIIEKRQSVAFWCNPISGHATLYWYQQILGQGPKLLIQFQNNGVVDDSQLPKDRFSAERLKGVDSTLKIQPAKLEDSAVYLCASSLAVTNYGYTFGSGTRLTVV.

This chain joins TRBV5-4 and TRBJ2-3; 10 positions match TRBD2. The germline V gene has CDR1 SGHNT and CDR2 YYREEE (reference sequence). With V trimmed by 0 bases and J by 6 bases, 10 bases remained unmatched. This CDR3 is built from 17 residues. CDR3 residues: CASSLGSLAGVLDTQYF. CDR3 bases: TGTGCCAGCAGCTTGGGGTCTCTAGCGGGAGTTTTGGATACGCAGTATTTT.

V is TRBV6-6 and J is TRBJ2-3; no definite D call. Germline CDR1 and CDR2: MNHNY and SVGAGI (reference sequence). This CDR3 has 12 residues. Trimming cost V 3 bases and J 5 bases, with 6 bases left between them. CDR3 in amino acids: CASSYIGDTQYF. Here the CDR3 DNA reads TGTGCCAGCAGTTATATCGGAGATACGCAGTATTTT.

The sample holds one count of this clone. The limits of the CDR3 on the DNA are not certain, so only TCRdb's listed CDR3 is given. The chain combines TRBV6-5 with TRBJ1-2; the DNA was not compared with TRBD1, the D call given in the table. In germline, CDR1 is MNHEY, CDR2 SVGAGI. Counting both end residues, the CDR3 totals 12 amino acids. CDR3 sequence: CASSYVGQGTTF.

This chain connects TRBV9 to TRBJ1-2, with 7 bases aligning to TRBD1. V gave up 2 bases and J gave up 8 bases; unmatched junction bases: 6. The germline CDR1 and CDR2 sequences are SGDLS and YYNGEE. The CDR3 sequence is 13 residues long. In DNA, the CDR3 is TGTGCCAGCAGCGTTTATCAGGGGGACGGCTACACCTTC. Translation: CASSVYQGDGYTF.

CDR3 sequence reads: CATSGIYPQVNQPQHF. CDR3 DNA sequence: TGTGCCACCAGCGGAATTTATCCGCAGGTAAATCAGCCCCAGCATTTT. The rearrangement links TRBV15 to TRBJ1-5; D is unresolved. The CDR3 length is 16 residues. Germline-derived CDR1 and CDR2 are LNHNV and YYDKDF (reference sequence). The ends were cut back, 5 bases at V and 4 bases at J, with 18 bases in the middle.

This clone came up a few times. The chain is built from TRBV6-5 and TRBJ1-5; weak D call: TRBD1 (6 bases). Germline V gene data show CDR1 as MNHEY and CDR2 as SVGAGI. This CDR3 contains 14 residues. The V end was cut by 6 bases, the J end by 5 bases, with 14 bases between. The chain's CDR3 is CASRRRDIHQPQHF. As DNA, the CDR3 is TGTGCCAGCAGGCGCCGGGACATACATCAGCCCCAGCATTTT.

This chain joins TRBV7-2 and TRBJ2-1; 9 positions match TRBD2. CDR1 and CDR2 from the germline V gene are SGHTA and FQGNSA. J was trimmed by 3 bases and V by 2 bases; bases with no gene match: 8. The CDR3 covers 17 residues. The CDR3 DNA reads as TGTGCCAGCAGCTTAAGTGGTCTAGCGGGGAGCTACAATGAGCAGTTCTTC. Protein sequence: CASSLSGLAGSYNEQFF. Full variable domain (rest looked up from reference TRBV7-2 and TRBJ2-1): GAGVSQSPSNKVTEKGKDVELRCDPISGHTALYWYRQSLGQGLEFLIYFQGNSAPDKSGLPSDRFSAERTGGSVSTLTIQRTQQEDSAVYLCASSLSGLAGSYNEQFFGPGTRLTVL.

V is TRBV19 and J is TRBJ2-3, with D possibly TRBD2 on 6 matching bases. Deletions cut 4 bases from V and 2 bases from J, with 16 bases between. Germline V CDR1 and CDR2: LNHDA, SQIVND (reference sequence). CDR3 size: 16 residues. CDR3 residues: CASSRPAEGLTDTQYF. CDR3 nucleotide sequence: TGTGCCAGTAGTAGGCCCGCGGAGGGTCTCACAGATACGCAGTATTTT. The whole variable domain, remainder taken from reference TRBV19 and TRBJ2-3, is DGGITQSPKYLFRKEGQNVTLSCEQNLNHDAMYWYRQDPGQGLRLIYYSQIVNDFQKGDIAEGYSVSREKKESFPLTVTSAQKNPTAFYLCASSRPAEGLTDTQYFGPGTRLTVL.

The chain employs TRBV11-3 and TRBJ2-3; D is uncertain. V was shortened by 1 base and J by 4 bases, with 9 bases between the two germline ends. CDR1 SGHNT and CDR2 YENEEA come from the germline V gene. This CDR3 spans 14 amino acids. CDR3 region: CASSLGTGADTQYF. DNA for the CDR3: TGTGCCAGCAGCTTAGGTACCGGTGCAGATACGCAGTATTTT.

The chain combines TRBV4-3 with TRBJ2-3, with 8 bases fitting TRBD1. The CDR3 runs to 17 residues. Germline V gene lookup returns CDR1 LGHNA and CDR2 YSLEER. Germline trimming cut 0 bases from V and 3 bases from J; bases unmatched to any gene: 8. This chain's CDR3 is CASSQDPGTGVTDTQYF. The CDR3 DNA follows: TGCGCCAGCAGCCAAGATCCCGGGACAGGTGTTACAGATACGCAGTATTTT.

This chain uses TRBV5-8 with TRBJ2-7; no clear D. The V end was cut by 0 bases, the J end by 2 bases, with 15 bases between. The CDR3 loop spans 16 amino acids. The germline V gene encodes CDR1 SGHTS and CDR2 YDEGEE. The CDR3 sequence is CASSLETGFYTYEQYF. CDR3 DNA sequence: TGTGCCAGCAGCTTGGAGACCGGGTTTTACACCTACGAGCAGTACTTC.

V usage is TRBV7-9 and J usage is TRBJ2-7, with 7 bases that match TRBD2. V shed 5 bases, J shed 2 bases, and the junction held 0 bases outside the gene matches. In germline, CDR1 is SEHNR, CDR2 FQNEAQ (reference sequence). The CDR3 has 12 amino acids. CDR3 loop: CASSTSAYEQYF. The DNA of the CDR3 is TGTGCCAGCAGCACTAGCGCCTACGAGCAGTACTTC.

V is TRBV7-9 and J is TRBJ2-7, with 9 positions matching TRBD1. CDR1 SEHNR and CDR2 FQNEAQ come from the germline V gene (reference sequence). The CDR3 has 14 amino acids. V trimming: 5 bases; J trimming: 13 bases; junction bases outside the gene matches: 15. The CDR3 region has the DNA TGTGCCAGCAGCGCCTTCCCGGGACAGGGAAGAAGTTACTTC. Translation gives CASSAFPGQGRSYF. Complete variable domain (other parts from reference TRBV7-9 and TRBJ2-7): DTGVSQNPRHKITKRGQNVTFRCDPISEHNRLYWYRQTLGQGPEFLTYFQNEAQLEKSRLLSDRFSAERPKGSFSTLEIQRTEQGDSAMYLCASSAFPGQGRSYFGPGTRLTVT.

The J gene is TRBJ1-5, the V gene TRBV4-3, with D uncertain. The germline CDR1 and CDR2 sequences are LGHNA and YSLEER. CDR3 length: 15 residues. Between the trimmed V and J ends, which lost 1 base and 4 bases, there was a span of 11 bases. The CDR3 reads CASSQGRRDNQPQHF. As DNA, the CDR3 is TGCGCCAGCAGCCAAGGTAGGAGGGATAATCAGCCCCAGCATTTT.

This rearrangement joins TRBV9 to TRBJ2-7, with TRBD2 identical over 10 bases. This CDR3 is 15 amino acids long. V lost 0 bases to trimming and J lost 6 bases; unmatched junction nucleotides: 6. Germline CDR1 reads SGDLS; CDR2 reads YYNGEE. CDR3 nucleotide sequence: TGTGCCAGCAGCGTAGAATCCCTAGCGGGAGCCGAGCAGTACTTC. The encoded protein is CASSVESLAGAEQYF. Based on the CDR3 plus reference TRBV9 and TRBJ2-7, the full variable domain is DSGVTQTPKHLITATGQRVTLRCSPRSGDLSVYWYQQSLDQGLQFLIQYYNGEERAKGNILERFSAQQFPDLHSELNLSSLELGDSALYFCASSVESLAGAEQYFGPGTRLTVT.

The rearrangement uses TRBV25-1 and TRBJ2-5, with TRBD1 matching over 9 bases. The CDR3 has 15 amino acids. From germline, CDR1 is MGHDK and CDR2 SYGVNS. J gave up 4 bases and V 5 bases, and 8 bases lay outside the gene matches. The CDR3: CASSNTGQGRETQYF. The CDR3 bases are TGTGCCAGCAGTAACACGGGACAGGGACGAGAGACCCAGTACTTC. Full variable domain (remainder filled in from reference TRBV25-1 and TRBJ2-5): EADIYQTPRYLVIGTGKKITLECSQTMGHDKMYWYQQDPGMELHLIHYSYGVNSTEKGDLSSESTVSRIRTEHFPLTLESARPSHTSQYLCASSNTGQGRETQYFGPGTRLLVL.

The rearrangement uses TRBV6-4 and TRBJ2-1, with TRBD2 identical over 9 bases. Germline V gene lookup returns CDR1 MRHNA and CDR2 SNTAGT. The CDR3 spans 14 residues. Trimming took 5 bases from V and 6 from J; bases not matched to a gene: 5. DNA of the CDR3: TGTGCCAGCAGTACAATTAGCGGGAGCAATGAGCAGTTCTTC. Translated: CASSTISGSNEQFF.

The chain carries TRBV29-1 and TRBJ2-5, with 8 bases fitting TRBD2. CDR3 length equals 13 residues. J was trimmed by 1 base and V by 7 bases; bases with no gene match: 5. The germline V gene has CDR1 SQVTM and CDR2 ANQGSEA. The CDR3: CSAELAVQETQYF. CDR3 nucleotides: TGCAGCGCCGAACTAGCGGTCCAAGAGACCCAGTACTTC.

The V gene is TRBV4-1, the J gene TRBJ2-4; D uncertain. Germline V lookup: CDR1 MGHRA, CDR2 YSYEKL. The V end was cut by 1 base, the J end by 1 base, with 8 bases between. The CDR3 length is 15 residues. CDR3 in amino acids: CASSQASEAKNIQYF. The CDR3 nucleotides read TGCGCCAGCAGCCAAGCTAGTGAGGCCAAAAACATTCAGTACTTC.

This sequence joins TRBV9 and TRBJ2-3; 10 nucleotides line up with TRBD1. The V segment lost 3 bases and the J segment 0 bases; nucleotides outside the gene matches: 4. CDR1 and CDR2 (germline): SGDLS, YYNGEE. CDR3 length equals 16 residues. Here the CDR3 DNA reads TGTGCCAGCAGCGGGGGGACAGGGGCTAGCACAGATACGCAGTATTTT. Translated: CASSGGTGASTDTQYF.

The CDR3 nucleotides read TGTGCCAGTAGTATCGGGCCAAGGACAGGGGGAGAGACCCAGTACTTC. Encoded protein: CASSIGPRTGGETQYF. The chain recombines TRBV19 with TRBJ2-5; 10 bases are a match to TRBD1. CDR3 size: 16 residues. Trimming removed 3 bases from V and 4 bases from J; junction bases left unmatched: 8. The germline V gene has CDR1 LNHDA and CDR2 SQIVND (reference sequence). Combining the CDR3 with reference TRBV19 and TRBJ2-5 gives the whole variable domain DGGITQSPKYLFRKEGQNVTLSCEQNLNHDAMYWYRQDPGQGLRLIYYSQIVNDFQKGDIAEGYSVSREKKESFPLTVTSAQKNPTAFYLCASSIGPRTGGETQYFGPGTRLLVL.